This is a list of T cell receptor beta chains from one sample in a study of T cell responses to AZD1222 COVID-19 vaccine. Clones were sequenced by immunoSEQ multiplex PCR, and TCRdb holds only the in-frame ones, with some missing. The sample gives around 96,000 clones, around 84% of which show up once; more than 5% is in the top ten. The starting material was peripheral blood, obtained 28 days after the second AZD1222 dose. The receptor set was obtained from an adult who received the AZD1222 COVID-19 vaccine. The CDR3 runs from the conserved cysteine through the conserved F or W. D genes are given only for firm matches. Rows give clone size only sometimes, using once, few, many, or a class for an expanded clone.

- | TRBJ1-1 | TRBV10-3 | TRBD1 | CAISSTGPNTEAFF | TGTGCCATCAGTTCGACAGGGCCGAACACTGAAGCTTTCTTT
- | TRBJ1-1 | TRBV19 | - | CASSIQGGIWTEAFF | TGTGCCAGTAGTATACAGGGAGGGATTTGGACTGAAGCTTTCTTT
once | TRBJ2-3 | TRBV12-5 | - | CASAPGLPWDTQYF | TGTGCTAGCGCCCCGGGACTTCCGTGGGATACGCAGTATTTT
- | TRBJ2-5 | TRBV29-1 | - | CSVERSGRRETQYF | TGCAGCGTTGAACGCTCCGGGAGACGGGAGACCCAGTACTTC
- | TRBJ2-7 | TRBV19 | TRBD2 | CASSSSGTSGSAGSYEQYF | TGTGCCAGTAGCAGTTCCGGGACTAGCGGGAGCGCCGGGTCCTACGAGCAGTACTTC
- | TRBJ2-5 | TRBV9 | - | CASSVAREETQYF | TGTGCCAGCAGCGTGGCCCGGGAGGAGACCCAGTACTTC
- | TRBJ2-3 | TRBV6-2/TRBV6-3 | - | CASSYSSGGHPSTDTQYF | TGTGCCAGCAGTTACTCGAGTGGGGGACACCCTAGCACAGATACGCAGTATTTT
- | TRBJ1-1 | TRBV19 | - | CASSIAVNTEAFF | TGTGCCAGTAGTATAGCCGTAAACACTGAAGCTTTCTTT
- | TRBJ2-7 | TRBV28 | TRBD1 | CASRTGAPYEQYF | TGTGCCAGCAGGACAGGGGCCCCCTACGAGCAGTACTTC
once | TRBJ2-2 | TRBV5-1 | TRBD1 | CASIKNRGTRPGELFF | TGCGCCAGCATCAAAAACAGGGGGACTCGGCCCGGGGAGCTGTTTTTT
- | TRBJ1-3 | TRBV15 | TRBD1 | CATSRDRGQGENTIYF | TGTGCCACCAGCAGAGATCGCGGACAGGGGGAAAACACCATATATTTT